This record concerns one T cell receptor (beta chain) sequence. Its recognized antigen is unknown. No much larger clone exists at a distance of one base, and base qualities are not known. The trim is 4 bases for V and 6 bases for J, with a gap of 11 bases between the germline ends. The CDR3 measures 13 amino acids from cysteine to phenylalanine. The CDR3 DNA has 39 bases and is translated from base 1. CDR1 and CDR2 (SGHTA, FQGNSA) derive from the germline V gene. This specimen comes from a study of PD-1 blockade in classical Hodgkin lymphoma (dated by TCRdb to 2020 to 2021). Background on the whole study: Nivolumab dosing was 3 mg/kg intravenously every 2 weeks, continuing until either disease progression or unacceptable toxicity. To define a peripheral blood immune signature of response to PD-1 blockade in classical Hodgkin lymphoma, the study combined TCR beta sequencing with CyTOF.

Genomic DNA was extracted with the Qiagen DNeasy kit from unsorted PBMCs and from negatively selected CD4+ and CD8+ fractions. TCR beta CDR3 regions were subjected to amplification by immunoSEQ multiplex PCR with primers that anneal to V and J segments. A synthetic immune receptor repertoire was used to minimize amplification bias, and any remaining bias was removed computationally after sequencing. For the original study's pipeline: Repertoire diversity was quantified as the Shannon entropy index using custom Python scripts. The unsorted, CD4+ and CD8+ repertoires were each analyzed separately, with the exception of combined analyses, where CD4+ and CD8+ sequences were merged in silico. A clone was considered expanded if an increase in frequency of at least 2-fold after treatment relative to C1D1 was found, and a pseudocount of 0.5 was applied to clones undetected at baseline. Singleton clones were defined as clones with 0 or 1 copy at C1D1, and non-singleton clones were defined as clones with 2 or more copies. Clones expanded in unsorted samples were annotated as CD4+, CD8+ or unknown by matching protein sequences in sorted samples from the same patient. Diversity changes from C1D1 to C4D1 were tested in paired samples using Wilcoxon tests. TCRdb re-hosts the immuneACCESS table, in-frame sequences only. Its copies lack some clones; in the studies checked, an unresolved V gene accounts for under half of them, and the cause for the rest is not known. The D gene and trimming were derived from the DNA, and the V and J assignments and clone size from that table. Within this sample are 150,000 or so clones, with under 85% of them counted one time only. Of the sample, roughly 10% is held by the ten largest clones.

The time point label of this sample denotes: cycle 2 day 1 (C2D1) of nivolumab. All trial patients had relapsed after autologous stem cell transplantation, with cohorts A, B and C differing in prior brentuximab vedotin exposure. The trial cohort included 55 to 60 patients with relapsed/refractory classical Hodgkin lymphoma, and each patient had a best overall response of complete response, partial response or progressive disease. In the multi-cohort phase II CheckMate 205 trial, trial patients received single-agent nivolumab. An independent review committee assessed best overall response by applying the 2007 International Working Group response criteria. Trial PBMCs were collected just before the start of nivolumab (C1D1) and during therapy at cycle 2 day 1 and cycle 4 day 1. Peripheral blood was collected in 8 mL Vacutainer Cell Preparation Tubes, from which PBMCs were isolated by centrifugation and then cryopreserved.

Overall study results and their limits: Baseline diversity similar to that of newly diagnosed patients was observed in trial patients achieving complete response, whereas significantly lower diversity was observed in partial responders and progressors. By C4D1, a significant rise was seen in CD4+ TCR diversity but not in CD8+ TCR diversity (p=0.0027 vs p=0.16), and the rise was most apparent among complete responders (p=0.02). The study covered only a single clinical trial cohort, and the causes of the repertoire differences, possibly disease activity or prior therapy, were still not defined. Newly diagnosed patients were reported to have lower baseline TCR diversity than healthy donors, and relapsed/refractory patients were reported to have lower baseline TCR diversity still. Lower diversity was seen in patients whose nivolumab began less than 1 year after ASCT, and these patients were left out of later analyses so that immune reconstitution would not confound the results.

The sample was peripheral blood mononuclear cells (PBMCs), taken before the second cycle of nivolumab. The receptor comes from a human donor with classical Hodgkin lymphoma. The sequence links TRBV7-2 to TRBJ2-3; TRBD1 might be the D gene, on 5 matching bases. CDR3 sequence: CASSSPGADTQYF. The nucleotide sequence reads TGTGCCAGCAGCTCCCCTGGGGCGGATACGCAGTATTTT.